This T cell receptor (beta chain) was recovered during a study of beta chain features in type 1 diabetes. Broader study findings: In comparison with healthy donors, patients had naive, central memory and Treg TCRB repertoires that appeared more similar. There was a moderate but significant shortening of TCRB CDR3s in all four CD4+ subsets of Type 1 diabetes patients. Shorter templates might be favored by PCR, and equally so in patients and in controls.

Worth noting for this clone: Its specificity is not known. The junction departs from the called germline gene at one end, perhaps through a read error.

The authors sorted CD4+ naive, central memory, regulatory and stem cell-like memory cells via CD45RO/CCR7/CD25/CD127/CD95/CD27. The length of the CDR3 is 17 residues. CDR1 is SSHAT, CDR2 FNYEAQ, per germline (reference sequence). Expressed TCRB transcripts were sequenced, since all the RNA that had been isolated was reverse transcribed. The repertoire was sequenced with immunoSEQ multiplex PCR; TCRdb's copy has only in-frame clones and lacks some. The repertoire holds more than 550,000 clones, over 13% seen once, with 0.035% to 0.04% in the top ten. Sample: naive CD4+ T cells from blood. This sequence was found in a man between 18 and 35 years old with type 1 diabetes. The gene calls are TRBV7-7 and TRBJ2-1, with TRBD1 identical over 10 bases. Here the CDR3 reads CASSLDLPGQGLDEQFF. The CDR3 coding sequence is TGTGCTAGCAGCTTAGATCTACCGGGACAGGGGTTGGATGAGCAGTTCTTC.